The clone carrying this T cell receptor beta chain was observed a single time. What it binds is unknown. These data originate in a study of cytotoxic CD8 clonotypes in ibrutinib-treated CLL. Libraries were prepared by immunoSEQ multiplex PCR; TCRdb keeps only in-frame clonotypes and omits some of them. This table has about 68,000 clones, about two thirds appearing once. Germline lookup yields CDR1 LGHNT and CDR2 FRNRAP. The CDR3 extends over 14 amino acids. Trimming removed 2 bases from V and 1 base from J; junction bases left unmatched: 0. Study outcomes and limitations: Clonotypes that were public were uncommon, and they contracted or stayed stable on treatment.

The receptor was derived from a human donor with chronic lymphocytic leukemia. The chain recombines TRBV12-5 with TRBJ2-5; TRBD1 matches at 8 bases. This specimen consisted of PBMCs, obtained after 12 months of ibrutinib treatment. The CDR3 sequence is CASGLTGGQETQYF. Here the CDR3 DNA reads TGTGCTAGTGGTTTGACAGGGGGCCAAGAGACCCAGTACTTC.